This T cell receptor (beta chain) was documented in a study of beta chain features in type 1 diabetes. Study information: Cell yields, gender and age were similar in healthy donors and patients. Findings and caveats of the study: Reads derived from cDNA could over-represent cells showing high TCR expression. TCRB CDR3s were moderately but significantly shorter in Type 1 diabetes patients in all four CD4+ subsets.

One heparinised blood draw, averaging around 0.12 L, came from each donor. The investigators reverse transcribed all of the isolated RNA, so they sequenced expressed TCRB transcripts. Assay: immunoSEQ multiplex PCR; the TCRdb copy retains only in-frame clones and omits some. Of a few hundred thousand clones in the sample, 20% to 25% were seen once. Note on this clone: The antigen is not known.

The clonotype comes from a woman aged 30 to 39 with type 1 diabetes. What was sequenced was naive CD4+ T cells from blood.

The CDR3 loop is CASSAGLAVYNEQFF. CDR3 nucleotide sequence: TGTGCCAGCAGTGCGGGACTAGCGGTCTACAATGAGCAGTTCTTC. The V gene is TRBV6-1, the J gene TRBJ2-1; 11 nucleotides match TRBD2. Germline CDR1 MNHNS, CDR2 SASEGT. CDR3 length: 15 amino acids. V lost 4 bases to trimming and J lost 3 bases; unmatched junction nucleotides: 2.